This T cell receptor beta chain was sequenced during a study of T cell changes during pregnancy in multiple sclerosis. Clones were read by immunoSEQ multiplex PCR, and TCRdb kept only the in-frame ones, dropping some. The data contain over 30,000 clones, around 94% of them singletons. The CDR3 spans 12 residues. The germline CDR1 and CDR2 sequences are LNHDA and SQIVND (reference sequence). Unmatched junction bases numbered 4, after V lost 7 bases and J lost 5 bases. V usage is TRBV19 and J usage is TRBJ1-1; 7 nucleotides match TRBD1. The clonotype was recovered from a female donor with multiple sclerosis, enrolled in a pregnancy study. The sequencing input was PBMCs (not recorded whether the cells were cultured). CDR3 region: CASTQGGTEAFF. The CDR3 nucleotides read TGTGCCAGTACCCAGGGGGGAACTGAAGCTTTCTTT.